Detailed here is one T cell receptor beta chain. What it binds is not known. The entry originates in a study of blood T cells in healthy people across ages. Study outcomes and limitations: Correlation between TCR beta diversity and naive T cell percentage was strong.

For the second PCR, which ran for 7 to 11 cycles, a sample-barcoded 5' primer and a J-beta primer mix were used. All samples yielded 3 million or more CDR3-containing paired-end reads. A single record per CDR3 protein comes from TCRdb applying MiXCR to the 5' RACE reads. The sample holds 950,000 to 1,200,000 distinct CDR3 sequences; about two fifths are singletons and the top ten take less than 15%. Sequencing was done on a sample of blood. This TCR was recovered from a young man in good health.

For the CDR3, the DNA is TGCAGTGCCCAGGGACTAGCCTCTTACAATGAGCAGTTCTTC. Protein: CSAQGLASYNEQFF. V and J are TRBV20-1 and TRBJ2-1; 9 bases align to TRBD2. Germline V gene data show CDR1 as DFQATT and CDR2 as SNEGSKA (reference sequence). The CDR3 runs 14 residues. V lost 6 bases, J lost 4 bases, and 7 bases stayed unmatched.